Sequencing of this T cell receptor beta chain was carried out in a study of blood T cell repertoires in COVID-19. TCRdb keeps only in-frame clones here, not all; method: immunoSEQ multiplex PCR. This sample has roughly 200,000 clones, with approximately 90% found just once. The CDR3 totals 12 residues. Germline-derived CDR1 and CDR2 are MRHNA and SNTAGT. V lost 9 bases, J lost 6 bases, and 12 bases lay in between. The sequenced sample was peripheral blood. The rearrangement links TRBV6-4 to TRBJ1-5, with TRBD1 as a possible D gene (5 bases). The TCR sequence derives from a man aged 45-65 years with COVID-19, enrolled during active disease. The chain's CDR3 is CASPGSGQPQHF. The DNA for the CDR3 is TGTGCCAGTCCAGGGTCGGGTCAGCCCCAGCATTTT.